A selection of T cell receptor beta chains follows, all from one sample in a study of T cells in Graves' hyperthyroidism and ophthalmopathy. TCRdb re-called the multiplex PCR reads with MiXCR, one entry per CDR3 protein. The table records around 690,000 distinct CDR3 sequences, roughly 17% of them present only once. Sequenced material: blood. The receptors come from a man between 45 and 60 years old with Graves' hyperthyroidism. The CDR3 runs from the conserved cysteine through the conserved F or W. Fields, in order: clone size, V gene, D gene, J gene, CDR3 protein, CDR3 DNA. D genes are given only for firm matches. Some rows have no size entry. The others give once, few or many, or a class for an expanded clone.

clone_size: -
v_call: TRBV24-1
d_call: TRBD2
j_call: TRBJ2-3
cdr3_aa: CATSDVGLAGGDTQYF
cdr3_nt: TGTGCCACCAGTGATGTGGGACTAGCGGGAGGAGATACGCAGTATTTT

clone_size: -
v_call: TRBV2
d_call: -
j_call: TRBJ2-3
cdr3_aa: CASSEALSSDTQYF
cdr3_nt: TGTGCCAGCAGTGAAGCACTATCCTCAGATACGCAGTATTTT

clone_size: -
v_call: TRBV6-5
d_call: TRBD1
j_call: TRBJ2-7
cdr3_aa: CASSYEGTGFSSYEQYF
cdr3_nt: TGTGCCAGCAGTTACGAGGGGACAGGTTTCAGCTCCTACGAGCAGTACTTC

clone_size: many
v_call: TRBV7-2
d_call: -
j_call: TRBJ1-2
cdr3_aa: CASSPGYGYTF
cdr3_nt: TGTGCCAGCAGCCCTGGATATGGCTACACCTTC

clone_size: -
v_call: TRBV20-1
d_call: -
j_call: TRBJ1-4
cdr3_aa: CSARDSGRGDEKLFF
cdr3_nt: TGCAGTGCTAGAGATTCCGGCCGGGGGGATGAAAAACTGTTTTTT

clone_size: many
v_call: TRBV6-1
d_call: -
j_call: TRBJ2-5
cdr3_aa: CASSATLQETQYF
cdr3_nt: TGTGCCAGCAGTGCCACCCTTCAAGAGACCCAGTACTTC

clone_size: many
v_call: TRBV2
d_call: -
j_call: TRBJ2-1
cdr3_aa: CASSEEGNSYNEQFF
cdr3_nt: TGTGCCAGCAGTGAGGAGGGAAACTCCTACAATGAGCAGTTCTTC

clone_size: many
v_call: TRBV6-1
d_call: -
j_call: TRBJ1-6
cdr3_aa: CASSYLYRVGSPLHF
cdr3_nt: TGTGCCAGCAGTTATTTGTACAGGGTCGGTTCACCCCTCCACTTT

clone_size: -
v_call: TRBV29-1
d_call: -
j_call: TRBJ2-3
cdr3_aa: CSVEDTGQATDTQYF
cdr3_nt: TGCAGCGTTGAAGATACAGGGCAAGCCACAGATACGCAGTATTTT

clone_size: few
v_call: TRBV29-1
d_call: TRBD2
j_call: TRBJ2-1
cdr3_aa: CSVERLAGGFEQFF
cdr3_nt: TGCAGCGTTGAAAGGCTAGCGGGAGGTTTTGAGCAGTTCTTC

clone_size: -
v_call: TRBV11-2
d_call: -
j_call: TRBJ2-7
cdr3_aa: CASSGDGPLEQYF
cdr3_nt: TGTGCCAGCAGCGGAGACGGTCCTTTGGAGCAGTACTTC